A selection of T cell receptor beta chains follows, all from one sample in a study of CD8+CD57+ T cells in acquired aplastic anemia. Via MiXCR, TCRdb re-called the reads, giving one row per CDR3 protein. Counted here are 180,000 or so distinct CDR3 sequences, about half occurring once; the ten biggest clones make up approximately 2.9%. Sequencing was carried out using sorted CD4+, CD8+, or CD8+CD57+ T cells (not recorded which) from PBMCs. The receptors were sampled from a human donor in good health. CDR3s include the opening cysteine and the closing phenylalanine or tryptophan. The D gene is left open where the match is weak. The size of a clone is reported for some rows only, either as once, few or many, or as a class for expanded clones.

D,V,size,J,DNA,CDR3
TRBD1,TRBV2,.,TRBJ1-1,TGTGCCAGAACAGGACAGGGAAGAAGAGTCACTGAAGCTTTCTTT,CARTGQGRRVTEAFF
TRBD2,TRBV7-3,.,TRBJ2-1,TGTGCCAGCAGCCTAACTAGCGGGTGGGCGCAGTTCTTC,CASSLTSGWAQFF
.,TRBV5-6,.,TRBJ1-2,TGTGCCAGCAGCTTGTTGGCGGCGACGGGTTTCCATGGCTACACCTTC,CASSLLAATGFHGYTF
.,TRBV29-1,few,TRBJ2-5,TGCAGCGTTGAAGGACAGGGAGGAAGGGAGACCCAGTACTTC,CSVEGQGGRETQYF
TRBD1,TRBV29-1,.,TRBJ1-1,TGCAGCGTTGCGAGACAGGGGGCCTGGGTAGCTTTCTTT,CSVARQGAWVAFF
.,TRBV18,.,TRBJ2-5,TGTGCCAGCTCACCGACTGAGGCTGTGCCAGAGACCCAGTACTTC,CASSPTEAVPETQYF
.,TRBV7-8,many,TRBJ2-3,TGTGCCAGCAGCCCACAGGGTGGAAAGACAGATACGCAGTATTTT,CASSPQGGKTDTQYF
TRBD2,TRBV11-2,many,TRBJ2-7,TGTGCCAGCAGCGGTCACCCCGGGACTAGCGGCTACGAGCAGTACTTC,CASSGHPGTSGYEQYF
.,TRBV2,.,TRBJ1-1,TGTGCCAGCAGAGGCCCTCCGTCGAACACTGAAGCTTTCTTT,CASRGPPSNTEAFF
TRBD2,TRBV28,.,TRBJ2-1,TGTGCCAGCAGCTCCTTCAGCGGGAATAGCTACAATGAGCAGTTCTTC,CASSSFSGNSYNEQFF
.,TRBV30,many,TRBJ2-7,TGTGCCTGGAGTGTAGAGCGTTACGAGCAGTACTTC,CAWSVERYEQYF
.,TRBV19,many,TRBJ2-5,TGTGCCAGTAGTATAGGGGGTAGCCTCGAGACCCAGTACTTC,CASSIGGSLETQYF
TRBD1,TRBV28,once,TRBJ2-4,TGTGCCAGCAGCCAAGGGGGCTCCAAAAACATTCAGTACTTC,CASSQGGSKNIQYF
.,TRBV19,many,TRBJ1-6,TGTGCCAGTAGTATGGGCCGCTTCGAGGGGGGTTCACCCCTCCACTTT,CASSMGRFEGGSPLHF
TRBD2,TRBV28,.,TRBJ2-2,TGTGCCAGCAGTTGGCGGGGGTGGGGCGCCGGGGAGCTGTTTTTT,CASSWRGWGAGELFF
.,TRBV7-2,.,TRBJ2-7,TGTGCCAGCAGCTCGGCAGGGCCCTACGAGCAGTACTTC,CASSSAGPYEQYF
TRBD2,TRBV27,.,TRBJ2-5,TGTGCCTCAAAGGATCTAGCGGGAGGGCTTTTAGGAGAGACCCAGTACTTC,CASKDLAGGLLGETQYF
.,TRBV20-1,once,TRBJ1-2,TGCAGTGCTAGAGAACAGAAAAACTATGGCTACACCTTC,CSAREQKNYGYTF
.,TRBV7-6,.,TRBJ2-7,TGTGCCAGCGGAAAGGGACCGAGCTACGAGCAGTACTTC,CASGKGPSYEQYF
TRBD1,TRBV5-6,.,TRBJ2-7,TGTGCCAGCAGCCGTAGACAGGGGGCGATGGTCAACGAGCAGTACTTC,CASSRRQGAMVNEQYF
.,TRBV4-3,.,TRBJ1-2,TGCGCCAGCAGCCAAGACAGGAACTATGGCTACGCCTTC,CASSQDRNYGYAF
.,TRBV19,.,TRBJ2-5,TGTGCCAGTAGTTTGGGGACACGGACCGTAGAGACCCAGTACTTC,CASSLGTRTVETQYF
TRBD2,TRBV11-3,many,TRBJ2-7,TGTGCCACCCGACTAGCGGGAAGGGATGCTTTGTACGAGCAGTACTTC,CATRLAGRDALYEQYF
TRBD2,TRBV2,many,TRBJ2-7,TGTGCCAGCAGCGGCGGGAGGGCCGACGAGCAGTACTTC,CASSGGRADEQYF
.,TRBV2,.,TRBJ1-5,TGTGCCAGCAGGAGGACGGAATATAGCAATCAGCCCCAGCATTTT,CASRRTEYSNQPQHF
.,TRBV20-1,.,TRBJ1-2,TGCAGTGCTAGCGCGCAGGACAGATTGGGAGGCTACACCTTC,CSASAQDRLGGYTF
TRBD2,TRBV7-2,many,TRBJ2-3,TGTGCCAGCAGCTTCGGACTAGCGGGATTGTCAGATACGCAGTATTTT,CASSFGLAGLSDTQYF
TRBD1,TRBV12-3/TRBV12-4,many,TRBJ1-2,TGTGCCAGCAGTCGGGACAGGGGGAAGAGCGGCTACACCTTC,CASSRDRGKSGYTF
.,TRBV10-2,once,TRBJ2-3,TGCGCCACGCGGACCCGCCTGGATACGCAGTATTTT,CATRTRLDTQYF
.,TRBV6-5,many,TRBJ1-2,TGTGCCAGCAGTTACCGAGGACTGCCTGGGAATGGCTACACCTTC,CASSYRGLPGNGYTF
.,TRBV5-1,.,TRBJ2-1,TGCGCCAGCAGCTTATCAGACGGCCGCTCATATAATGAGCAGTTCTTC,CASSLSDGRSYNEQFF
TRBD1,TRBV20-1,many,TRBJ1-5,TGCAGTGCCGCAAGACAGGGGCAGCCCCAGCATTTT,CSAARQGQPQHF
.,TRBV28,.,TRBJ1-2,TGTGCCAGCAGTTTCCGAGGGGGGGTCCTTCACTATGGCTACACCTTC,CASSFRGGVLHYGYTF
TRBD2,TRBV4-1,many,TRBJ2-5,TGCGCCAGCAGCCAAGGTAGCGGGGGAAACCAAGAGACCCAGTACTTC,CASSQGSGGNQETQYF
.,TRBV10-3,.,TRBJ1-1,TGTGCCATCAGTCCATCGAACACTGAAGCTTTCTTT,CAISPSNTEAFF
.,TRBV5-5,many,TRBJ1-1,TGTGCCAGCAGCTTGGGGCAATCGAACACTGAAGCTTTCTTT,CASSLGQSNTEAFF
TRBD2,TRBV20-1,many,TRBJ2-5,TGCAGTGCTGCTCGGACTAGTCGGCAAGAGACCCAGTACTTC,CSAARTSRQETQYF
.,TRBV4-1,many,TRBJ2-3,TGCGCCAGCAGCCAAGATGTCCCAGATACGCAGTATTTT,CASSQDVPDTQYF
TRBD1,TRBV24-1,.,TRBJ1-1,TGTGCCACTCGAGGCACAGGGGTGAACACTGAAGCTTTCTTT,CATRGTGVNTEAFF
TRBD2,TRBV25-1,many,TRBJ2-4,TGTGCCAGCAGTGCAACACTAGCGGGAGGCCAGACTCCCAAAAACATTCAGTACTTC,CASSATLAGGQTPKNIQYF
.,TRBV24-1,.,TRBJ2-5,TGTGCCACCAGTGACTACCGACAGGCTCAAGAGACCCAGTACTTC,CATSDYRQAQETQYF
.,TRBV6-1,many,TRBJ1-1,TGTGCCAGCCTAGGACAGACGAACACTGAAGCTTTCTTT,CASLGQTNTEAFF
TRBD1,TRBV25-1,many,TRBJ1-2,TGTGCCAGCAGTCGGACAGGGGTCGAGGGCTACACCTTC,CASSRTGVEGYTF
.,TRBV20-1,many,TRBJ1-4,TGCAGTGCTAGCCCAACTGGAAGGCGGGGAGAGAAACTGTTTTTT,CSASPTGRRGEKLFF
.,TRBV4-1,many,TRBJ1-6,TGCGCCAGCAGCCAAGGTGTAGGGGTTGAGTCACCCCTCCACTTT,CASSQGVGVESPLHF
.,TRBV12-3/TRBV12-4,many,TRBJ2-2,TGTGCCAGCAGCTTTGCTGGGTACGGGGAGCTGTTTTTT,CASSFAGYGELFF
TRBD1,TRBV6-1,few,TRBJ1-5,TGTGCCAGCAGACAGGGGGCTGCTCAGCCCCAGCATTTT,CASRQGAAQPQHF
.,TRBV15,.,TRBJ1-1,TGTGCCACCAGCAGGGACTTGCGAGAGTTGTCTTTCTTT,CATSRDLRELSFF
.,TRBV11-2,.,TRBJ2-1,TGTGCCAGCAGCTCACTGCCTGGGGATTTTTACAATGGGCAGTTCTTC,CASSSLPGDFYNGQFF
.,TRBV10-3,.,TRBJ1-1,TGTGCCATCACCCTGGGACAAGGAAACACTGAAGCTTTCTTT,CAITLGQGNTEAFF
.,TRBV6-2/TRBV6-3,.,TRBJ1-6,TGTGCCAGCAGTTACCGCCCATCCAGTTTCTCCCATAATTCACCCCTCCACTTT,CASSYRPSSFSHNSPLHF
.,TRBV5-1,many,TRBJ2-1,TGCGCCAGCAGCCCCGAGTCCCTAAACAATGAGCAGTTCTTC,CASSPESLNNEQFF
.,TRBV2,once,TRBJ2-7,TGTGCCAGCAACGGCGGCCCCTACGAGCAGTACTTC,CASNGGPYEQYF
.,TRBV15,few,TRBJ2-1,TGTGCCACCAGCGGTTGGACAAGCGTCAAAGAGCAGTTCTTC,CATSGWTSVKEQFF
TRBD2,TRBV7-6,.,TRBJ2-3,TGTGCCAGCGGCTTTAGCGGGAGGGCCTTGGCAGATACGCAGTATTTT,CASGFSGRALADTQYF
.,TRBV6-1,many,TRBJ1-1,TGTGCCAGCAGACAGAACACTGAAGCTTTCTTT,CASRQNTEAFF